A single sample gave rise to the 27 T cell receptor beta chains below, sequenced in a study of technical replicates of blood from a handful of donors. Some clones are missing from TCRdb's copy, which holds only in-frame ones; the method was immunoSEQ multiplex PCR. The repertoire consists of approximately 76,000 clones, with 90% to 95% occurring once and the leading ten covering 0.25%. Sequences were obtained from T cells isolated from PBMCs. The receptor source for this set is a human donor in good health.

The J gene is TRBJ1-1, the V gene TRBV7-9; 8 bases map to TRBD1. CDR1 is SEHNR and CDR2 is FQNEAQ in the germline V gene (reference sequence). J was trimmed by 1 base and V by 1 base; bases with no gene match: 5. This CDR3 has 16 residues. The DNA for the CDR3 is TGTGCCAGCAGCTTAGTAGGACAGGGTAAGAACACTGAAGCTTTCTTT. Residues: CASSLVGQGKNTEAFF.

This rearrangement joins TRBV28 to TRBJ1-5; D not certain. Germline V lookup: CDR1 MDHEN, CDR2 SYDVKM. The V gene lost 6 bases and the J gene lost 0 bases, with 6 bases spanning the gap. CDR3 length: 13 amino acids. CDR3 nucleotides: TGTGCCAGCAGCATTCATAGCAATCAGCCCCAGCATTTT. Residues: CASSIHSNQPQHF.

The rearrangement uses TRBV7-6 and TRBJ2-1, with 7 positions matching TRBD1. V was clipped by 7 bases and J by 9 bases; unmatched bases: 9. Germline CDR1 is SGHVS and CDR2 is FNYEAQ. CDR3 length: 13 amino acids. The CDR3 here is CASKKQGLSEQFF. DNA of the CDR3: TGTGCCAGCAAAAAACAGGGGTTGAGTGAGCAGTTCTTC.

The gene calls are TRBV19 and TRBJ2-5, with 8 bases fitting TRBD1. The last part of the DNA fits TRBJ2-7 better; the J call may be wrong. This CDR3 has 14 residues. The germline CDR1 and CDR2 sequences are LNHDA and SQIVND (reference sequence). The CDR3 here is CASGQGPSSYEQYF. CDR3 DNA: TGTGCCAGCGGACAGGGACCTTCCTCCTACGAGCAGTACTTC.

This chain connects TRBV7-6 to TRBJ2-7; 9 bases are shared with TRBD1. The CDR3 contains 15 residues. The V gene's germline CDR1 is SGHVS and CDR2 FNYEAQ. Trimming cost V 2 bases and J 1 base; bases outside gene matches: 3. CDR3 sequence: CASSLLGTGSYEQYF. In DNA form, the CDR3 reads TGTGCCAGCAGCTTATTGGGGACAGGGTCCTACGAGCAGTACTTC.

The chain joins TRBV29-1 to TRBJ2-3; D perhaps matches TRBD2 (5 bases). Trimming left V 4 bases short and J 0 bases short, with 8 bases between. CDR1 and CDR2 from the germline V gene are SQVTM and ANQGSEA. The CDR3 consists of 13 residues. CDR3 sequence (DNA): TGCAGCGTTGTAGGACTGAGCACAGATACGCAGTATTTT. Encoded protein: CSVVGLSTDTQYF.

This chain joins TRBV19 and TRBJ2-5; no reliable D call. Germline V lookup: CDR1 LNHDA, CDR2 SQIVND (reference sequence). V was pared by 4 bases and J by 3 bases, with 18 bases between. The CDR3 runs 16 residues. Written as DNA, the CDR3 is TGTGCCAGTAGTAAACGATCGGCGGCAGCCGAAGAGACCCAGTACTTC. This sequence encodes CASSKRSAAAEETQYF.

V is TRBV5-1 and J is TRBJ2-2, with D uncertain. Trimming cost V 6 bases and J 7 bases, with 16 bases left between them. The CDR3 is made up of 14 amino acids. Germline-derived CDR1 and CDR2 are SGHRS and YFSETQ. CDR3 sequence: CASTLVLNGGELFF. CDR3 bases: TGCGCCAGCACCCTAGTACTGAACGGCGGGGAGCTGTTTTTT.

The V and J genes are TRBV5-6 and TRBJ2-1; TRBD2 agrees at 11 bases. Looked up from germline, CDR1 is SGHDT and CDR2 is YYEEEE. The CDR3 extends over 15 amino acids. V shed 9 bases and J 6 bases; nucleotides not matched to a gene: 11. The CDR3 region is CATFRGLAAPNEQFF. CDR3 DNA sequence: TGTGCCACCTTCCGGGGACTAGCGGCGCCCAATGAGCAGTTCTTC.

The chain combines TRBV14 with TRBJ2-5; the match to TRBD1 covers 7 bases. Per germline, CDR1 SGHDN and CDR2 FVKESK. With V trimmed by 10 bases and J by 0 bases, 11 bases remained unmatched. The CDR3 is 15 residues long. As DNA, the CDR3 is TGTGCCAACCTCCTGGACAGGCTTTACCAAGAGACCCAGTACTTC. Its translation: CANLLDRLYQETQYF.

V usage is TRBV19 and J usage is TRBJ1-2; D not certain. This CDR3 region has 16 residues. CDR1 and CDR2 from the germline V gene are LNHDA and SQIVND (reference sequence). V dropped 7 bases and J dropped 4 bases, with 22 bases sitting between them. CDR3 bases: TGTGCCAGTAACCCAGACATGAGGGAAGGCTTCTATGGCTACACCTTC. It encodes CASNPDMREGFYGYTF.

This chain links TRBV7-8 with TRBJ2-1, with 14 bases identical to TRBD2. Germline loops: CDR1 SGHVS, CDR2 FQNEAQ. CDR3 size: 18 residues. The J segment lost 7 bases and the V segment lost 6 bases, leaving 14 bases of the junction unmatched. For the CDR3, the DNA is TGTGCCAGCAGATGGACTAGCGGGAGGAGCCCCGTTGGGAATGAGCAGTTCTTC. This translates into CASRWTSGRSPVGNEQFF.

This sequence joins TRBV9 and TRBJ2-3, with D perhaps matching TRBD2 (7 bases). The CDR3 consists of 15 residues. Germline V gives CDR1 SGDLS, CDR2 YYNGEE. V dropped 2 bases and J dropped 5 bases, with 15 bases sitting between them. This CDR3 is CASSVEGGPGDTQYF. The CDR3 coding sequence is TGTGCCAGCAGCGTGGAGGGGGGGCCGGGAGATACGCAGTATTTT.

The rearrangement uses TRBV19 and TRBJ1-6; a weak D match, TRBD1 (6 bases). The CDR3 runs to 17 residues. From germline, CDR1 is LNHDA and CDR2 SQIVND (reference sequence). Trimming shortened V by 4 bases and J by 1 base, and 14 bases separated the two germline ends. The CDR3 DNA sequence: TGTGCCAGTAGTAAAACAGGGAAGGGGTCCTATAATTCACCCCTCCACTTT. Its protein is CASSKTGKGSYNSPLHF.

The rearrangement joins TRBV6-6 to TRBJ2-3, with TRBD2 identical over 9 bases. With 2 bases clipped from V and 11 bases from J, the junction kept 11 bases outside the gene matches. The germline V gene encodes CDR1 MNHNY and CDR2 SVGAGI (reference sequence). The CDR3 covers 15 residues. CDR3 in DNA: TGTGCCAGCAGTTACAGGGCTAGCGGGGTAAAGCTGCAGTATTTT. Translated, it gives CASSYRASGVKLQYF.

This chain connects TRBV10-3 to TRBJ2-7, with a possible D match to TRBD2 (6 bases). V dropped 8 bases and J dropped 5 bases, with 16 bases sitting between them. Germline-derived CDR1 and CDR2 are ENHRY and SYGVKD. The CDR3 is made up of 13 amino acids. This CDR3 is CAIFPVGGNEQYF. The DNA for the CDR3 is TGTGCCATCTTCCCCGTGGGAGGTAACGAGCAGTACTTC.

This clone showed up just once. The V and J genes are TRBV19 and TRBJ2-3; D unclear. Trimming took off 3 bases at V and 1 base at J, with 8 bases between the two ends. The CDR3 sequence is 14 residues long. Germline CDR1 LNHDA, CDR2 SQIVND (reference sequence). The CDR3 DNA reads as TGTGCCAGTAGTATCAAGGCGGGCACAGATACGCAGTATTTT. It yields the protein CASSIKAGTDTQYF.

The rearrangement links TRBV7-9 to TRBJ2-7, with a possible D match to TRBD1 (6 bases). The germline CDR1 and CDR2 sequences are SEHNR and FQNEAQ (reference sequence). There are 11 residues in the CDR3. The germline V and J ends were trimmed by 6 bases and 7 bases, with 10 bases remaining between them. The CDR3 coding sequence is TGTGCCAGCAGTAAAACAGGGGAGCAGTACTTC. Its protein is CASSKTGEQYF.

The V and J genes are TRBV10-3 and TRBJ2-7, with TRBD2 identical over 13 bases. The CDR3 sequence is 16 residues long. CDR1 ENHRY and CDR2 SYGVKD come from the germline V gene. J was trimmed by 3 bases and V by 7 bases; bases with no gene match: 9. The CDR3 here is CAITSGLAGKDYEQYF. The CDR3 DNA sequence: TGTGCCATCACCTCGGGACTAGCGGGAAAGGACTACGAGCAGTACTTC.

The chain has TRBV15 and TRBJ2-7; TRBD1 agrees at 10 bases. Germline V gene data show CDR1 as LNHNV and CDR2 as YYDKDF (reference sequence). This CDR3 region has 14 residues. With V trimmed by 5 bases and J by 3 bases, 4 bases remained unmatched. The CDR3 nucleotides read TGTGCCACCAGCTCCCGGACAGGGGGCTACGAGCAGTACTTC. This codes for CATSSRTGGYEQYF.

The chain combines TRBV4-1 with TRBJ2-7, with D perhaps matching TRBD1 (5 bases). V dropped 4 bases and J dropped 2 bases, with 9 bases sitting between them. In germline, CDR1 is MGHRA, CDR2 YSYEKL. CDR3 length: 13 residues. Here the CDR3 DNA reads TGCGCCAGCAGCCTGCAGGGAACCTACGAGCAGTACTTC. Encoded protein: CASSLQGTYEQYF.

The rearrangement joins TRBV10-1 to TRBJ2-2; 7 bases agree with TRBD2. With 5 bases clipped from V and 5 bases from J, the junction kept 8 bases outside the gene matches. The CDR3 spans 15 residues. Germline-derived CDR1 and CDR2 are WNHNN and SYGVQD (reference sequence). The CDR3 region is CASSIAGARTGELFF. CDR3 in DNA: TGCGCCAGCAGTATAGCGGGCGCGAGGACCGGGGAGCTGTTTTTT.

The rearrangement links TRBV7-2 to TRBJ1-5; 9 bases line up with TRBD1. Per the germline V gene, CDR1 is SGHTA and CDR2 is FQGNSA. V lost 4 bases, J lost 2 bases, and 3 bases stayed unmatched. The length of the CDR3 is 15 residues. The CDR3 region has the DNA TGTGCCAGCAGCTCACAGGGGGCAGGCAATCAGCCCCAGCATTTT. Amino acids: CASSSQGAGNQPQHF.

This chain links TRBV5-5 with TRBJ2-2, with a tentative D call TRBD2 (5 bases). This CDR3 is 16 amino acids long. V was cut by 3 bases and J by 2 bases, with 14 bases left in between. The germline V gene encodes CDR1 SGHKS and CDR2 YYEKEE (reference sequence). The CDR3 loop reads CASSWGSVTNTGELFF. CDR3 DNA: TGTGCCAGCAGCTGGGGTAGCGTTACCAACACCGGGGAGCTGTTTTTT.

The genes are TRBV27 and TRBJ2-4; 9 nucleotides align to TRBD1. V lost 6 bases to trimming and J lost 3 bases; unmatched junction nucleotides: 6. The germline gives CDR1 MNHEY, CDR2 SMNVEV (reference sequence). The CDR3 contains 15 residues. The CDR3 reads CASSRTGVGKNIQYF. CDR3 bases: TGTGCCAGCAGCCGGACAGGGGTTGGCAAAAACATTCAGTACTTC.

This sequence joins TRBV6-5 and TRBJ2-5; D not certain. The V gene lost 7 bases and the J gene lost 0 bases, with 6 bases spanning the gap. There are 12 residues in the CDR3. Germline CDR1 MNHEY, CDR2 SVGAGI. CDR3 in amino acids: CASTNYQETQYF. For the CDR3, the DNA is TGTGCCAGCACTAATTACCAAGAGACCCAGTACTTC.

The chain couples TRBV5-4 to TRBJ2-3; the match to TRBD2 covers 13 bases. Germline CDR1 SGHNT, CDR2 YYREEE (reference sequence). CDR3 length: 16 amino acids. Trimming at V came to 2 bases and at J to 6 bases, leaving 6 bases not matched to a gene. The CDR3 sequence is CASSFGLAGAYDTQYF. CDR3 nucleotide sequence: TGTGCCAGCAGCTTTGGACTAGCGGGAGCGTATGATACGCAGTATTTT.